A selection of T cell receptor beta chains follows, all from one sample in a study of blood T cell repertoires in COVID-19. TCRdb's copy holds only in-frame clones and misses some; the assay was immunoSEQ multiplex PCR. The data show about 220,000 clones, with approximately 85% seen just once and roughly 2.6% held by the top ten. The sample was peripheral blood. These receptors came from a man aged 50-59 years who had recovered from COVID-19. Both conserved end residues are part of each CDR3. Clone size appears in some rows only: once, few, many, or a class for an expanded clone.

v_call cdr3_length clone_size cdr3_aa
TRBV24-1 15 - CATSDSGLGTGELFF
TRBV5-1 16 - CASSLVPGVLFYEQYF
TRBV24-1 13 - CATSVEEDYGYTF
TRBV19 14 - CASSIGQGAHIQYF
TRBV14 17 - CASSQERSGRAVYEQYF
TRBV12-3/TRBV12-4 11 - CASSLTYEQYF
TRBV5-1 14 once CASSPGSGVDTQYF
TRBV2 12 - CASRRADRPKYF
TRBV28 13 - CASSPGGVHRQYF
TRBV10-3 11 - CAISRGNIQYF
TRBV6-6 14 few CASSSTGGTYEQYF
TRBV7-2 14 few CASSLGGGFSPLHF
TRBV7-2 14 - CASSAGLTPYGYTF
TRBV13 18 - CASSPHTAAGQGQETQYF